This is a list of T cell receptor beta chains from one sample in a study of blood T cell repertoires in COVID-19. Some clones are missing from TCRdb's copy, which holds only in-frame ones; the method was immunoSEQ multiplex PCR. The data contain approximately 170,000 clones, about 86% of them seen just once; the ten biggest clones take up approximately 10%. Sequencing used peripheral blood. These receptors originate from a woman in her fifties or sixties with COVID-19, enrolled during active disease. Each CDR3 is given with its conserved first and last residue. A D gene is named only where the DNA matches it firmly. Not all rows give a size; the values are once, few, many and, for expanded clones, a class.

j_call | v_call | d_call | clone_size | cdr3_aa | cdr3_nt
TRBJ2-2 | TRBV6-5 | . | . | CASSYPGELFF | TGTGCCAGCAGTTATCCAGGGGAGCTGTTTTTT
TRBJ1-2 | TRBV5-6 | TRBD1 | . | CASSTLTGHGYTF | TGTGCCAGCAGCACCTTGACAGGGCATGGCTACACCTTC
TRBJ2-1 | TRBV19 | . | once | CASGGVGVYNEQFF | TGTGCCAGCGGAGGGGTGGGAGTTTACAATGAGCAGTTCTTC
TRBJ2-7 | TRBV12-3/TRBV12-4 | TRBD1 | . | CASSSRGQGEQYF | TGTGCCAGCAGTTCCCGCGGACAGGGCGAGCAGTACTTC
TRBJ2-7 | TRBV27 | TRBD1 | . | CASSLSTGGNYEQYF | TGTGCCAGCAGTTTATCGACAGGGGGGAACTACGAGCAGTACTTC
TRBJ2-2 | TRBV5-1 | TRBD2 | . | CASSSGTSGMTGELFF | TGCGCCAGCAGCTCGGGGACTAGCGGGATGACCGGGGAGCTGTTTTTT
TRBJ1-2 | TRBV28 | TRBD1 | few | CASSYLGQGATYGYTF | TGTGCCAGCAGTTACTTAGGACAGGGGGCGACTTATGGCTACACCTTC
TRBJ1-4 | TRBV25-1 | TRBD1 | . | CASSQRQGVENEKLFF | TGTGCCAGCTCCCAACGACAGGGGGTAGAGAATGAAAAACTGTTTTTT
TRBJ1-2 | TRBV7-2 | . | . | CASSLAAGNYGYTF | TGTGCCAGCAGCTTAGCGGCGGGAAACTATGGCTACACCTTC
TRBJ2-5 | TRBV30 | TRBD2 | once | CAWSDLASGDQETQYF | TGTGCCTGGAGTGACTTGGCTAGCGGGGACCAAGAGACCCAGTACTTC
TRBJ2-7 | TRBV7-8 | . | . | CASSPPGGAGGPHEQYF | TGTGCCAGCAGCCCTCCAGGGGGGGCGGGAGGCCCCCACGAGCAGTACTTC
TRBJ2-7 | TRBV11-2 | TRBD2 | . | CASSLRIGAGGLPEQYF | TGTGCCAGCAGCTTAAGGATCGGTGCGGGAGGGCTCCCCGAGCAGTACTTC
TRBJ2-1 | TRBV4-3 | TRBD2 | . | CASSSGRGPDEQFF | TGCGCCAGCAGTAGCGGGAGGGGCCCGGACGAGCAGTTCTTC
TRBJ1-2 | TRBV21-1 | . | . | CASSKSRQEANYGYTF | TGTGCCAGCAGCAAATCGCGACAGGAAGCTAACTATGGCTACACCTTC
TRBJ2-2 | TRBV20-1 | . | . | CSAQLSGELFF | TGCAGTGCTCAACTTTCCGGGGAGCTGTTTTTT